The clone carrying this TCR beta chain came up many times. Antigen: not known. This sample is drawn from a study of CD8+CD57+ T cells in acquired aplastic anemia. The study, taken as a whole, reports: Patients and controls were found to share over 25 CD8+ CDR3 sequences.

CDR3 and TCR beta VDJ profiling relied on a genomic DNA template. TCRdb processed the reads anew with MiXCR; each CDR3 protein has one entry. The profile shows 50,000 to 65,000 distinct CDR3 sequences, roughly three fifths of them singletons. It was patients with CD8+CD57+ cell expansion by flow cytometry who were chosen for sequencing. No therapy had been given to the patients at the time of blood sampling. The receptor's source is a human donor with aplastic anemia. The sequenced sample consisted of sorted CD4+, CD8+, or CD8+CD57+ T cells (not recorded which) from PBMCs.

This CDR3 reads CASTGGPEYEQYF. CDR3 coding DNA: TGTGCCTCAACAGGAGGTCCTGAATACGAGCAGTACTTC. The chain uses TRBV6-1 and TRBJ2-7; D may be TRBD1 or TRBD2 (5 bases each). The CDR3 has 13 residues. Germline loops: CDR1 MNHNS, CDR2 SASEGT. Trimming took off 11 bases at V and 4 bases at J, with 18 bases between the two ends.